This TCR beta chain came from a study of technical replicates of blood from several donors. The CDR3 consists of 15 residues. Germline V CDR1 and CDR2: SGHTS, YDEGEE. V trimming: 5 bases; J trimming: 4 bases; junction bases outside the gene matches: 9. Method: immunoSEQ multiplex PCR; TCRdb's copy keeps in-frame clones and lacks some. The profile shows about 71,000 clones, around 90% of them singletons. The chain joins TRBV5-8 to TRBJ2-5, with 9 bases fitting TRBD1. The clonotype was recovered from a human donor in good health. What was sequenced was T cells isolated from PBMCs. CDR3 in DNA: TGTGCCAGCAGATCGGGACAGGGCCCTTCAGAGACCCAGTACTTC. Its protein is CASRSGQGPSETQYF.